The present TCR beta chain was sequenced within a study of glioma-infiltrating T cells. Using RNA template, CDR3s of TCR alpha and beta were amplified with iRepertoire arm-PCR. For one-step reverse transcription and amplification, about 90-450 ng of tissue mRNA or PBMC total RNA was used. TCRdb redid the calling of the multiplex PCR reads with MiXCR, one entry per CDR3 protein. Altogether roughly 190,000 distinct CDR3 sequences are present, around 32% being singletons, with the ten largest covering 20% to 25%. This clonotype was detected ten times or more. No antigen is known for it. The CDR3 covers 15 residues. CDR1 MNHEY and CDR2 SMNVEV come from the germline V gene (reference sequence). V lost 6 bases to trimming and J lost 2 bases, with 13 bases between them. Points from the study as a whole: Gliomas, especially low-grade, showed above-expected tissue-blood divergence; non-neoplastic patients showed below. CDR3 overlap between tissue and blood was very small.

Sample: glioma tissue, nonneoplastic brain tissue, or PBMCs (not recorded which). The chain has TRBV27 and TRBJ2-2; D is perhaps TRBD1 (6 bases). The sequence derives from a human donor with low-grade glioma or glioblastoma, undergoing nonglioma brain surgery, or in good health (not recorded which). The CDR3 nucleotides read TGTGCCAGCAGGACCTCCGGGACAAACACCGGGGAGCTGTTTTTT. It encodes CASRTSGTNTGELFF.